The text below deals with one T cell receptor (beta chain). There is no known antigen for this receptor. No much larger clone exists at a distance of one base, and base qualities are not known. The data derive from a study of blood T cells in healthy people across ages (dated by TCRdb to the mid-2010s). With respect to the entire study: Template switching captured roughly one uniquely barcoded TCR beta cDNA molecule per two T cells in model experiments. Using the same blood draw, the study looked at two additional independent replicas of 1 million unique cDNA reads for two donors, one aged 18 to 29 and the other aged 80 or older. The donors were split into four age groups: young (average 16 years), middle-aged (about 40), aged (around 67) and long-lived (about 74). Using deep sequencing normalized with unique cDNA molecular identifiers, the study measured how TCR beta repertoire diversity changes with age. To avoid experimental bias, donors of different ages were spread randomly across the sequencing lanes. Paper-wide results and their limitations: Bulk unsorted PBMC profiling prevented conclusive comparison of naive and antigen-experienced compartments. The percentage of naive T cells measured by flow cytometry correlated strongly with observed TCR beta diversity. Compared with the aged group, more naive CD4+ T cells, fewer expanded clones and increased TCR diversity were shown by the long-lived group, suggesting age selection. Because the CMV infection status of the donors was unknown, age-related changes in expanded clonotypes may potentially have been confounded. Observed TCR beta diversity per million T cells fell roughly linearly with age, and a significant reduction was already apparent by age approximately 41. Estimates of total diversity based on one million sequenced T cells were regarded as lower bounds and as underestimates.

The germline V gene (reference sequence) sets CDR1 to SEHNR and CDR2 to FQNEAQ. Trimming leaves V shorter by 5 bases and J shorter by 6 bases, with the junction holding 8 bases beyond the gene matches. Counted from cysteine to phenylalanine, this CDR3 has 15 amino acids. CDR3 DNA only is kept here, 45 bases in frame from base 1. The 39 donors, aged roughly 6 to 95 years, were systemically healthy Caucasian individuals from Russia. Each donor gave roughly 9 milliliters of peripheral blood, drawn into EDTA-treated Vacutainer tubes. Ficoll-Paque density-gradient centrifugation was used to isolate PBMCs, with at least 6.5 million per sample. Total RNA, at least 6 micrograms per sample, was extracted from PBMCs with Trizol reagent. For every donor, flow cytometry on a PBMC aliquot measured the percentage of naive CD45RAhigh/CD27high T cells. Libraries were prepared through 5' RACE. The sample was run on an Illumina HiSeq 2500. A second PCR of 7 to 11 cycles was run with a J-beta primer mix and a sample-barcoded 5' primer. Each TCR beta cDNA molecule received a unique molecular identifier from a template-switch 5' adaptor carrying 12 random nucleotides. Each sample yielded at least 2.5 million CDR3-containing paired-end reads. First-strand cDNA was synthesized from all RNA with the Mint cDNA synthesis kit, primed by a TRBC-specific oligonucleotide. After uracil-DNA glycosylase treatment, a first 18-cycle PCR used universal primers M1SS and BC2_uni_R on all cDNA. In the authors' own workflow: Normalization of each sample was performed by random selection of 1 million high-quality reads, each carrying a distinct molecular identifier. Instead of being binned into consensus sequences, reads with shared molecular identifiers were discarded. MiTCR, run with a Q25 quality threshold and the strictest error-elimination algorithm, handled CDR3 identification, clonotype clustering and error correction. A nonparametric unseen species model with Euler transformation was used to estimate lower-bound total TCR beta diversity. The public reads were reprocessed in TCRdb via fastp at Q25 and MiXCR, keeping in-frame beta chains. For every CDR3 protein sequence, its rows merge into one entry that carries the most common genes and DNA. These V and J calls are TCRdb output, not the study's own analysis. The sample data list 1.5 million to 2 million distinct CDR3 sequences, and about 32% of these were observed just once. Approximately 11% of the sample comes from the top ten.

The clonotype comes from a woman in her 30s in good health. The chain is made from TRBV7-9 and TRBJ2-1, and 9 junction bases match TRBD2. What was sequenced was blood. The CDR3 protein is CASSTESGGPNEQFF. Read as DNA, the sequence is TGTGCCAGCAGCACCGAGAGCGGGGGGCCCAATGAGCAGTTCTTC.